Sequencing of this T cell receptor (beta chain) was carried out in a study of early T cells in non-severe SARS-CoV-2 infection. Looking at the study overall: Sequencing targeted bulk RNA from unsorted whole blood, leaving chains unpaired.

Tagging with unique molecular identifiers was applied to individual cDNA molecules. MiXCR was run by TCRdb on the 5' RACE reads, yielding one entry per CDR3 protein. This table holds 36,000 or so distinct CDR3 sequences, around 4.5% found once. The study's findings and limits: Database matching using VDJdb favored anti-spike CD8 responses, with private and CD4 specificities left missing.

The CDR3 spans 13 residues. V shed 6 bases and J 3 bases; nucleotides not matched to a gene: 3. Germline CDR1 reads SQVTM; CDR2 reads ANQGSEA. This clonotype has at least ten counts. Its specificity is unknown. The specimen was whole blood. This receptor was identified in an adult who was a healthcare worker with PCR-confirmed SARS-CoV-2 infection or an uninfected control (not recorded which). J is TRBJ2-3 and V is TRBV29-1; 10 positions match TRBD2. CDR3 nucleotides: TGCAGCGTCTCTAGCGGGAGTACAGATACGCAGTATTTT. Encoded protein: CSVSSGSTDTQYF.